This TCR beta chain appears in the sequencing data of a study of cytomegalovirus exposure and HLA in healthy donors. Study details: A previous analysis identified more than 100 million unique TCR beta sequences derived from roughly 190 million T cells. Whole-study results and caveats: Productive rates of about 87% or about 30% were seen for most TCR beta V segments in an earlier analysis. Near-uniform donor sequencing depth was presumed by presence/absence analyses. The authors enumerated 180 or so TCR beta chains as linked to cytomegalovirus.

The CDR3 is 13 residues long. V lost 5 bases, J lost 8 bases, and 10 bases lay in between. The germline V gene has CDR1 SEHNR and CDR2 FQNEAQ (reference sequence). PCR amplification relied on 60 Vbeta primers (plus 13 Jbeta primers). Produced via immunoSEQ multiplex PCR; TCRdb's table is partial and in-frame only. This table has 75,000 to 95,000 clones, less than 80% appearing once. Worth noting for this clone: Its antigen is unknown.

The specimen was PBMCs. The chain is built from TRBV7-9 and TRBJ1-6; D is unclear. The receptor comes from a human donor in good health. The CDR3 region has the DNA TGTGCCAGCAGCATAGACGGGGATTCACCCCTCCACTTT. It specifies CASSIDGDSPLHF.